This T cell receptor (beta chain) comes out of a study of CXCR3-negative and CXCR3-positive naive CD8 T cells (dated 2019 in TCRdb). A note on the overall study: In total, 130 million to 150 million TRB reads were obtained, or roughly 1.5 +/- 0.3 million reads per library. Diversity and physicochemical repertoire analyses were performed on about a dozen donors pooled from two independent experiments. TRBV-TRBJ cluster analysis included naive subsets from several donors and memory cells from 3 donors.

Details on this clonotype: This receptor's antigen is unknown.

Paper-wide results and their limitations: Freshly isolated PBMCs were used for most assays because CXCR3 expression went down partially after cryopreservation. TRBV-TRBJ usage was similar between naive CXCR3-negative and CXCR3-positive cells from the same donor, while memory cells showed distinct patterns. Compared with CXCR3-negative naive cells, CXCR3-positive naive cells had TRB CDR3s with higher hydrophobicity (lower Kidera factor 4), lower energy, and higher strength and volume indices. Because surface CD5, which is linked to self-reactivity in mice, was comparable between the naive subsets, TCR interaction strength was also inferred from the physicochemical properties of TRB CDR3s. Both naive subsets had comparably high repertoire diversity, while memory CD8+ T cells had much lower repertoire diversity.

The CDR3 numbers 15 residues from cysteine through phenylalanine. The DNA is unrecorded. The germline V gene gives CDR1 as SQVTM and CDR2 as ANQGSEA. For every CD8+ T cell subset, 250,000 to 300,000 cells were flow-sorted straight into RLT lysis buffer, and each subset was sorted in triplicate. To keep memory contaminants out, a stringent definition of naive CD8+ T cells was applied: CD45RO-CCR7+CD27+CD95-. Peripheral blood mononuclear cells were isolated from buffy coats by standard density gradient centrifugation. Naive CXCR3-negative and CXCR3-positive CD8+ T cells were flow-sorted on a FACSAria III. Total RNA was extracted from sorted cells with an RNeasy Mini Kit. The reads were generated on a NextSeq 550. The Human TCR Profiling Kit (MiLaboratory) was used to prepare UMI-labeled 5' RACE TRB cDNA libraries. The full amount of extracted RNA was used for cDNA synthesis, and the full amount of resulting cDNA was used for PCR amplification. Libraries were prepared in parallel with an identical number of PCR cycles. The source study handled its data this way. With a minimum of two reads required per UMI, MIGEC and MiXCR pulled out about 50,000 +/- 9,200 unique UMI-labeled TRB cDNA molecules from each library. An average of approximately 40,000 +/- 10,000 functional in-frame TRB CDR3 nucleotide clonotypes without stop codons was found per library. After downsampling to 5000 UMI-labeled TRB molecules per sample, diversity metrics such as normalized Shannon-Wiener and Chao1 were calculated in VDJtools. VDJtools was used to calculate clonotype-size-weighted physicochemical properties of the central five CDR3 residues, namely interaction energy, strength, volume and Kidera factor 4. TCRdb reprocessed the reads, reporting each CDR3 protein sequence once and no DNA. The V and J calls, along with clone size, are taken from TCRdb and not from the paper's own processing. This sample's table lists about 130,000 distinct CDR3 sequences. Clones ranked in the top ten supply 0.59% of the sample.

The clonotype originates from a human donor in good health. Some clones in this sample may be carry-over from other donors' samples. The sequence joins TRBV29-1 to TRBJ2-2; lacking DNA, the TRBD1 call made by TCRdb goes unchecked. The material sequenced was naive CXCR3+ CD8+ T cells from blood. Reading the label with the study, this specimen's cell subset or site is: CD45RO-CCR7+CD27+CD95- naive CD8+ T cells expressing CXCR3 (TNR3+). The CDR3 here reads CSVEDWTGNTGELFF.